The 25 T cell receptor beta chains below come from one sample, sequenced in a study of shared clonotypes between healthy human individuals. Measured with immunoSEQ multiplex PCR; TCRdb has only the in-frame clones, and not every one. In the table there are approximately 1.9 million clones, just over 90% of which are singletons. Terminally differentiated effector memory CD45RA+ cells were excluded by CCR7 positive selection of CD45RO-negative cells. The sample consisted of naive CD8+ T cells from PBMCs. The receptors were gathered from a man younger than 35 in good health. Some clones in this sample may be carry-over from other donors' samples.

This clone was recorded a few times. The chain employs TRBV7-9 and TRBJ2-2; weak D call: TRBD2 (6 bases). Germline V lookup: CDR1 SEHNR, CDR2 FQNEAQ (reference sequence). The CDR3 is made up of 14 amino acids. V lost 1 base and J lost 6, with 9 bases in between. The CDR3 loop reads CASSLGLGAGELFF. CDR3 in DNA: TGTGCCAGCAGCTTAGGACTAGGGGCCGGGGAGCTGTTTTTT.

In regard to this clone: Germline and junction disagree at one end, which may indicate a read error. The chain couples TRBV4-3 to TRBJ1-1, with D hard to call. Germline V gives CDR1 LGHNA, CDR2 YSLEER. CDR3 length: 16 residues. In nucleotides, the CDR3 is TGCGCCAGCAGCCAAGTTCCCGTTGGGATGAACATTGAAGCTTTCTTT. This encodes CASSQVPVGMNIEAFF.

CDR3 nucleotide sequence: TGTGCCAGCAGTTTAAAACTAGGAATCGACGAGCAGTACTTC. Translated, it gives CASSLKLGIDEQYF. This sequence joins TRBV28 and TRBJ2-5; D is perhaps TRBD2 (5 bases). The J call is in doubt because the DNA end fits TRBJ2-7 better. This CDR3 is 14 amino acids long. Germline CDR1 MDHEN, CDR2 SYDVKM.

This rearrangement joins TRBV5-1 to TRBJ2-3, with 8 positions matching TRBD2. V gave up 0 bases and J gave up 1 base; unmatched junction bases: 1. CDR3 length: 15 amino acids. In germline, CDR1 is SGHRS, CDR2 YFSETQ. CDR3 in DNA: TGCGCCAGCAGCTTGGCGACTAGCGGCACAGATACGCAGTATTTT. It encodes CASSLATSGTDTQYF.

To note about this clone: At the DNA level, this CDR3 is encoded by other sequences in the same sample as well. V usage is TRBV7-9 and J usage is TRBJ2-7, with TRBD1 matching over 8 bases. Germline V lookup: CDR1 SEHNR, CDR2 FQNEAQ (reference sequence). V dropped 5 bases and J dropped 3; count of bases not matched to a gene: 3. The CDR3 loop spans 13 amino acids. The CDR3 is CASSPGQGYEQYF. DNA for the CDR3: TGTGCCAGCAGCCCCGGACAGGGCTACGAGCAGTACTTC.

V is TRBV6-6 and J is TRBJ2-1; unclear D gene. This CDR3 is built from 13 residues. Germline V gene sequence: CDR1 MNHNY, CDR2 SVGAGI (reference sequence). Deletions cut 7 bases from V and 2 bases from J, with 9 bases between. CDR3 nucleotides: TGTGCCAGCAAATCCTCCCCCTACAATGAGCAGTTCTTC. It yields the protein CASKSSPYNEQFF.

This chain links TRBV30 with TRBJ2-5; 11 bases match TRBD2. The better agreement between TRBJ2-7 and the DNA end casts doubt on the J call. CDR1 and CDR2 (germline): GTSNPN, SVGIG (reference sequence). The CDR3 has 16 residues. CDR3 residues: CAWIHWGLADSYEQYF. DNA of the CDR3: TGTGCCTGGATCCACTGGGGACTAGCGGACTCCTACGAGCAGTACTTC.

Notes on this clone: The same CDR3 arises from other DNA sequences in this sample as well. The rearrangement uses TRBV27 and TRBJ1-5; TRBD1 matches 9 bases. V lost 6 bases, J lost 2 bases, and 2 bases stayed unmatched. This CDR3 contains 14 residues. Looked up from germline, CDR1 is MNHEY and CDR2 is SMNVEV (reference sequence). CDR3 coding DNA: TGTGCCAGCAGGGACAGGGGCGGCAATCAGCCCCAGCATTTT. Encoded protein: CASRDRGGNQPQHF.

The J gene is TRBJ2-2, the V gene TRBV27; D not certain. V dropped 6 bases and J dropped 2 bases, with 13 bases sitting between them. Germline CDR1 and CDR2: MNHEY and SMNVEV (reference sequence). This CDR3 contains 15 residues. CDR3 in amino acids: CASRQTWGNTGELFF. CDR3 nucleotide sequence: TGTGCCAGCAGACAAACCTGGGGTAACACCGGGGAGCTGTTTTTT.

This clone was observed once. The rearrangement links TRBV28 to TRBJ1-2; D is possibly TRBD1 (6 bases). Germline V lookup: CDR1 MDHEN, CDR2 SYDVKM. The CDR3 runs 15 residues. Trimming removed 6 bases at V and 6 bases at J, with 20 bases between. The CDR3 loop is CASRPTGMGYDGYTF. The CDR3 nucleotides are TGTGCCAGCAGGCCGACAGGAATGGGTTATGATGGCTACACCTTC.

The V call is TRBV15, the J call TRBJ1-1; D is ambiguous. CDR3 length: 14 amino acids. The germline gives CDR1 LNHNV, CDR2 YYDKDF (reference sequence). Trimming removed 0 bases at V and 6 bases at J, with 11 bases between. For the CDR3, the DNA is TGTGCCACCAGCAGAGATGGGCGGGATTCTGAAGCTTTCTTT. Amino acids: CATSRDGRDSEAFF.

On this clone: The same CDR3 is also encoded by other DNA sequences in this sample. This chain links TRBV6-5 with TRBJ2-1; the match to TRBD2 covers 7 bases. V dropped 6 bases and J dropped 2; count of bases not matched to a gene: 7. CDR1 and CDR2 from the germline V gene are MNHEY and SVGAGI. This CDR3 is 15 amino acids long. The CDR3: CASRNGLAAYNEQFF. CDR3 nucleotides: TGTGCCAGCAGGAACGGGCTAGCGGCCTACAATGAGCAGTTCTTC.

The chain couples TRBV7-7 to TRBJ2-5; D unresolved. In germline, CDR1 is SSHAT, CDR2 FNYEAQ (reference sequence). The CDR3 is made up of 12 amino acids. V dropped 5 bases and J dropped 2 bases, with 6 bases sitting between them. The CDR3 loop is CASSQDQETQYF. In DNA, the CDR3 is TGTGCCAGCAGCCAAGATCAAGAGACCCAGTACTTC.

This chain joins TRBV7-2 and TRBJ2-7, with 8 nucleotides matching TRBD2. This CDR3 is built from 15 residues. Germline values: CDR1 SGHTA, CDR2 FQGNSA. The J segment lost 1 base and the V segment lost 5 bases, leaving 7 bases of the junction unmatched. The CDR3 nucleotides are TGTGCCAGCAGCGCGGCTGGGACTAGATCCTACGAGCAGTACTTC. As protein: CASSAAGTRSYEQYF. Complete variable domain (other parts from reference TRBV7-2 and TRBJ2-7): GAGVSQSPSNKVTEKGKDVELRCDPISGHTALYWYRQSLGQGLEFLIYFQGNSAPDKSGLPSDRFSAERTGGSVSTLTIQRTQQEDSAVYLCASSAAGTRSYEQYFGPGTRLTVT.

The genes are TRBV28 and TRBJ2-7; 10 nucleotides match TRBD2. This CDR3 contains 16 residues. J was trimmed by 6 bases and V by 4 bases; bases with no gene match: 12. Germline CDR1 MDHEN, CDR2 SYDVKM. CDR3 nucleotides: TGTGCCAGCAGTTCCCTGACTAGCGGGCCTCTGAGCGAGCAGTACTTC. Protein: CASSSLTSGPLSEQYF.

The genes are TRBV7-6 and TRBJ1-2, with D possibly being TRBD1 (5 bases). Deletions cut 5 bases from V and 6 bases from J, with 10 bases between. The germline gives CDR1 SGHVS, CDR2 FNYEAQ. The CDR3 contains 12 residues. As DNA, the CDR3 is TGTGCCAGCAGCCCTCGGGGGGATGGCTACACCTTC. It encodes CASSPRGDGYTF.

The chain joins TRBV5-1 to TRBJ2-3; D gene ambiguous. This CDR3 region has 13 residues. Germline CDR1 is SGHRS and CDR2 is YFSETQ. Trimming took 1 base from V and 2 from J, leaving 5 bases between them. The chain's CDR3 is CASSLSPTDTQYF. Here the CDR3 DNA reads TGCGCCAGCAGCTTGTCCCCCACAGATACGCAGTATTTT.

The rearrangement uses TRBV6-6 and TRBJ2-7; 7 bases fit TRBD1. CDR3 size: 12 residues. The trim removed 4 bases at V and 6 bases at J, leaving 3 bases unmatched. Per germline, CDR1 MNHNY and CDR2 SVGAGI (reference sequence). CDR3 loop: CASSWDRSEQYF. The CDR3 DNA is TGTGCCAGCAGTTGGGACAGATCCGAGCAGTACTTC.

The chain joins TRBV10-1 to TRBJ2-3, with 9 positions matching TRBD2. CDR1 WNHNN and CDR2 SYGVQD come from the germline V gene (reference sequence). The CDR3 spans 16 residues. Trimming took 8 bases from V and 4 from J; bases not matched to a gene: 13. CDR3 protein: CASSERASGIADTQYF. The CDR3 bases are TGCGCCAGCTCAGAGCGGGCTAGCGGGATTGCAGATACGCAGTATTTT.

The rearrangement links TRBV28 to TRBJ1-2; 11 bases match TRBD1. The CDR3 runs to 13 residues. CDR1 and CDR2 from the germline V gene are MDHEN and SYDVKM. With V trimmed by 6 bases and J by 5 bases, 2 bases remained unmatched. The CDR3 loop is CASRDRGHYGYTF. For the CDR3, the DNA is TGTGCCAGCAGGGACAGGGGGCATTATGGCTACACCTTC.

The rearrangement uses TRBV19 and TRBJ2-3; TRBD2 might be the D (5 bases). The CDR3 is 15 amino acids. CDR1 LNHDA and CDR2 SQIVND come from the germline V gene (reference sequence). With 5 bases removed from V and 0 bases from J, the gap between germline ends came to 12 bases. The CDR3 reads CASSLAVTSTDTQYF. The CDR3 DNA sequence: TGTGCCAGTAGTCTAGCAGTTACTAGCACAGATACGCAGTATTTT.

This clone has a handful of counts. This chain uses TRBV7-2 with TRBJ1-1; no reliable D call. Trimming cost V 1 base and J 0 bases, with 3 bases left between them. The germline gives CDR1 SGHTA, CDR2 FQGNSA. The CDR3 extends over 13 amino acids. The CDR3 here is CASSLVVNTEAFF. CDR3 nucleotide sequence: TGTGCCAGCAGCTTAGTTGTGAACACTGAAGCTTTCTTT.

The V gene is TRBV7-9, the J gene TRBJ1-1; 7 nucleotides align to TRBD1. CDR3 length: 16 residues. Looked up from germline, CDR1 is SEHNR and CDR2 is FQNEAQ (reference sequence). The J segment lost 4 bases and the V segment lost 1 base, leaving 9 bases of the junction unmatched. Here the CDR3 reads CASSLEPGGIVTEAFF. CDR3 sequence (DNA): TGTGCCAGCAGCTTAGAGCCAGGGGGAATAGTCACTGAAGCTTTCTTT.

The chain has TRBV30 and TRBJ2-7; TRBD1 agrees at 10 bases. The germline gives CDR1 GTSNPN, CDR2 SVGIG (reference sequence). V gave up 3 bases and J gave up 3 bases; unmatched junction bases: 11. The CDR3 spans 16 residues. The CDR3 sequence: CAWRPQPGQGIYEQYF. The DNA of the CDR3 is TGTGCCTGGAGGCCCCAGCCGGGACAGGGGATCTACGAGCAGTACTTC.

J is TRBJ2-5 and V is TRBV7-9; TRBD2 might be the D (5 bases). Trimming left V 0 bases short and J 5 bases short, with 13 bases between. Germline CDR1 reads SEHNR; CDR2 reads FQNEAQ (reference sequence). The CDR3 consists of 15 residues. CDR3 sequence: CASSLALGRGETQYF. DNA for the CDR3: TGTGCCAGCAGCTTAGCGCTCGGAAGAGGGGAGACCCAGTACTTC.